Below are 17 T cell receptor beta chains sequenced from a single sample in a study of blood T cell repertoires in COVID-19. The protocol was immunoSEQ multiplex PCR, while the TCRdb copy is restricted to in-frame clones and leaves out a portion. Here the sample spans over 100,000 clones, more than 75% being singletons. Sample: peripheral blood. The receptor set was obtained from a man between 45 and 60 years old with active COVID-19.

The rearrangement uses TRBV6-5 and TRBJ1-3, with 9 nucleotides matching TRBD1. The junction had 6 bases not matched to a gene; V was cut back by 8 bases and J by 4 bases. The CDR3 spans 14 residues. Germline V gene sequence: CDR1 MNHEY, CDR2 SVGAGI. CDR3: CASVLGTGGNTIYF. CDR3 bases: TGTGCCAGCGTACTGGGGACAGGGGGAAACACCATATATTTT.

CDR3 loop: CASSLSNHEQYF. For the CDR3, the DNA is TGTGCCAGCAGCCTCTCTAATCACGAGCAGTACTTC. V is TRBV12-3 or TRBV12-4 and J is TRBJ2-7; D gene unclear. V shed 6 bases and J shed 5 bases, with 11 bases lying between them. The CDR3 covers 12 residues.

The rearrangement uses TRBV7-3 and TRBJ1-1, with TRBD1 as a possible D gene (6 bases). The germline gives CDR1 SGHTA, CDR2 FQGTGA. This CDR3 region has 14 residues. V lost 5 bases to trimming and J lost 1 base, with 11 bases between them. The CDR3 DNA is TGTGCCAGCAGCCCGATGACAGGGAACACTGAAGCTTTCTTT. Translated: CASSPMTGNTEAFF.

The chain couples TRBV19 to TRBJ2-7; D is possibly TRBD1 (5 bases). The germline V gene has CDR1 LNHDA and CDR2 SQIVND (reference sequence). The CDR3 contains 16 residues. V was trimmed by 1 base and J by 1 base, leaving 14 bases between them. The chain's CDR3 is CASSIGGQGRSYEQYF. CDR3 DNA: TGTGCCAGTAGTATAGGTGGGCAGGGAAGGTCCTACGAGCAGTACTTC.

The chain has TRBV5-1 and TRBJ2-6; D may be TRBD1 (5 bases). The ends were cut back, 4 bases at V and 1 base at J, with 9 bases in the middle. The CDR3 covers 15 residues. CDR1 and CDR2 from the germline V gene are SGHRS and YFSETQ. In DNA form, the CDR3 reads TGCGCCAGCAGCCTCCAGGGTTCTGGGGCCAACGTCCTGACTTTC. Its protein is CASSLQGSGANVLTF.

The rearrangement joins TRBV4-3 to TRBJ2-2; 13 bases are a match to TRBD2. CDR1 is LGHNA, CDR2 YSLEER, per germline. CDR3 length equals 18 residues. J gave up 2 bases and V 3 bases, and 6 bases lay outside the gene matches. For the CDR3, the DNA is TGCGCCAGCAGCCAGGGGGGACTAGCGGGGCCTAACACCGGGGAGCTGTTTTTT. It translates to CASSQGGLAGPNTGELFF.

This rearrangement joins TRBV9 to TRBJ1-2; D is perhaps TRBD1 (5 bases). The CDR3 is made up of 16 amino acids. Between the trimmed V and J ends, which lost 2 bases and 3 bases, there was a span of 17 bases. CDR1 is SGDLS, CDR2 YYNGEE, per germline. Here the CDR3 DNA reads TGTGCCAGCAGCGTGTTCAGCAGGGTGTCCGACTATGGCTACACCTTC. This sequence encodes CASSVFSRVSDYGYTF.

The rearrangement links TRBV4-1 to TRBJ2-2; no reliable D call. The V gene lost 4 bases and the J gene lost 5 bases, with 5 bases spanning the gap. Germline V gives CDR1 MGHRA, CDR2 YSYEKL. This CDR3 has 12 residues. This CDR3 is CASSPLTGELFF. The CDR3 DNA reads as TGCGCCAGCAGCCCCCTGACCGGGGAGCTGTTTTTT.

The chain joins TRBV4-2 to TRBJ2-4; 7 nucleotides match TRBD1. Germline V CDR1 and CDR2: LGHNA, YNFKEQ. This CDR3 is 15 amino acids long. V shed 4 bases and J 4 bases; nucleotides not matched to a gene: 7. The CDR3 nucleotides read TGTGCCAGCAGCCCCATCGGGACAGAGAAAAACATTCAGTACTTC. Amino acid sequence: CASSPIGTEKNIQYF.

This clone was found once. The chain links TRBV4-2 to TRBJ2-2, with 7 bases identical to TRBD2. The CDR3 consists of 18 residues. The germline CDR1 and CDR2 sequences are LGHNA and YNFKEQ. V lost 0 bases to trimming and J lost 0 bases; unmatched junction nucleotides: 7. CDR3 protein: CASSQEWAGVANTGELFF. The DNA for the CDR3 is TGTGCCAGCAGCCAAGAATGGGCGGGAGTTGCGAACACCGGGGAGCTGTTTTTT.

The chain joins TRBV12-3 or TRBV12-4 to TRBJ1-2, with D perhaps matching TRBD1 (6 bases). V lost 3 bases to trimming and J lost 7 bases, with 9 bases between them. The CDR3 runs to 12 residues. CDR3 nucleotides: TGTGCCAGCAGTTTCGGGGGGCTTGGCTACACCTTC. This sequence encodes CASSFGGLGYTF.

The J gene is TRBJ2-1, the V gene TRBV24-1; 10 bases are shared with TRBD1. CDR3 length equals 15 residues. The V and J ends lost 5 bases and 8 bases, in that order; junction bases with no gene match: 8. Looked up from germline, CDR1 is KGHDR and CDR2 is SFDVKD. The CDR3 spells CATSVPGQGKDEQFF. As DNA, the CDR3 is TGTGCCACCAGTGTTCCGGGACAGGGGAAAGATGAGCAGTTCTTC.

This chain links TRBV7-2 with TRBJ2-7, with TRBD2 as a possible D gene (6 bases). Deletions cut 5 bases from V and 3 bases from J, with 17 bases between. The CDR3 sequence is 15 residues long. Germline CDR1 and CDR2: SGHTA and FQGNSA. The CDR3 spells CASSLMGGALYEQYF. CDR3 nucleotide sequence: TGTGCCAGCAGCCTAATGGGCGGGGCCCTCTACGAGCAGTACTTC.

The chain joins TRBV14 to TRBJ2-2, with a tentative D call TRBD2 (6 bases). V was cut by 4 bases and J by 6 bases, with 15 bases left in between. Germline-derived CDR1 and CDR2 are SGHDN and FVKESK. CDR3 length equals 15 residues. The CDR3 reads CASSPRGLPPGELFF. CDR3 bases: TGTGCCAGCAGCCCCCGGGGACTTCCCCCCGGGGAGCTGTTTTTT. Full variable domain (remainder filled in from reference TRBV14 and TRBJ2-2): EAGVTQFPSHSVIEKGQTVTLRCDPISGHDNLYWYRRVMGKEIKFLLHFVKESKQDESGMPNNRFLAERTGGTYSTLKVQPAELEDSGVYFCASSPRGLPPGELFFGEGSRLTVL.

The chain employs TRBV5-1 and TRBJ2-3, with TRBD1 identical over 7 bases. The CDR3 has 14 residues. Trimming cost V 0 bases and J 5 bases; bases outside gene matches: 3. Germline CDR1 reads SGHRS; CDR2 reads YFSETQ. As DNA, the CDR3 is TGCGCCAGCAGCTTGGGGCAGGGGGTAGATACGCAGTATTTT. Translation: CASSLGQGVDTQYF. The variable domain in full, with the rest retrieved from reference TRBV5-1 and TRBJ2-3, is KAGVTQTPRYLIKTRGQQVTLSCSPISGHRSVSWYQQTPGQGLQFLFEYFSETQRNKGNFPGRFSGRQFSNSRSEMNVSTLELGDSALYLCASSLGQGVDTQYFGPGTRLTVL.

The chain joins TRBV5-4 to TRBJ1-1; possible D gene TRBD1, 6 bases. This CDR3 is 14 amino acids long. CDR1 SGHNT and CDR2 YYREEE come from the germline V gene (reference sequence). The V end lost 5 bases, the J end lost 2 bases, and 13 bases lay between the germline ends. The CDR3 loop reads CASSTDSQNTEAFF. CDR3 sequence (DNA): TGTGCCAGCAGTACGGACAGTCAAAACACTGAAGCTTTCTTT.

The J gene is TRBJ1-2, the V gene TRBV18, with no clear D. Germline V CDR1 and CDR2: KGHSH, LQKENI. The CDR3 is 13 amino acids. Trimming left V 3 bases short and J 5 bases short, with 10 bases between. CDR3 protein: CASSPRVLYGYTF. CDR3 DNA sequence: TGTGCCAGCTCACCGAGGGTTCTATATGGCTACACCTTC.